This TCR beta chain originates from a study of T cell changes during pregnancy in multiple sclerosis. The table came from immunoSEQ multiplex PCR; TCRdb's copy has only in-frame clones and leaves some out. This sample carries approximately 33,000 clones, about 90% of them seen once, and the ten largest clones take 0.6% to 0.8%. The sequence was collected from a female donor in good health, enrolled as a control in a pregnancy study. The input for sequencing was CD4+ T cells from peripheral blood mononuclear cells, taken in the first trimester of pregnancy.

The CDR3 region has the DNA TGTGCCAGCAGCTTAGATACAGCTGAAGCTTTCTTT. Translated: CASSLDTAEAFF. This sequence joins TRBV7-6 and TRBJ1-1; D gene ambiguous. V lost 1 base and J 6 bases, leaving 6 bases between the germline ends. The CDR3 consists of 12 residues. The germline V gene encodes CDR1 SGHVS and CDR2 FNYEAQ.